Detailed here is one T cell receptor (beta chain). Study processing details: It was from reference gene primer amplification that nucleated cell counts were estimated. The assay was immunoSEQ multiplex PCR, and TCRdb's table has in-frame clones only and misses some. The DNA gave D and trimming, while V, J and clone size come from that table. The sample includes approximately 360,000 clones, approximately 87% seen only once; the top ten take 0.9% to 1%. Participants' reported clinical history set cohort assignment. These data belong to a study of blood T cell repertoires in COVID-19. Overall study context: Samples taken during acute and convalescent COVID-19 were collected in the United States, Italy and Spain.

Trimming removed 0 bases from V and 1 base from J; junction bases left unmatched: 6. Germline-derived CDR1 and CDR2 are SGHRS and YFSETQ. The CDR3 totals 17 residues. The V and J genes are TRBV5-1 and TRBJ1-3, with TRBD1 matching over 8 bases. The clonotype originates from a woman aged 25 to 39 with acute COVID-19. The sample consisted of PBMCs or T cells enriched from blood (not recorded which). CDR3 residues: CASSLAAGGRSGNTIYF. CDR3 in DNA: TGCGCCAGCAGCTTGGCCGCAGGGGGCAGATCTGGAAACACCATATATTTT.